These 9 T cell receptor beta chains were all obtained from the same sample, sequenced in a study of T cell responses to AZD1222 COVID-19 vaccine. Measured with immunoSEQ multiplex PCR; TCRdb has only the in-frame clones, and not every one. The sample includes roughly 140,000 clones, around 94% of them seen just once. The sequencing used peripheral blood, collected on day 0 of AZD1222 vaccination. The receptor source for this set is an adult in good health.

The chain employs TRBV6-1 and TRBJ1-1; D might be TRBD1 (5 bases). From germline, CDR1 is MNHNS and CDR2 SASEGT. The CDR3 length is 14 residues. Trimming removed 3 bases from V and 2 bases from J, with 10 bases in between. The DNA for the CDR3 is TGTGCCAGCAGTGATCCGACAGTTAACACTGAAGCTTTCTTT. Translated: CASSDPTVNTEAFF.

The rearrangement uses TRBV19 and TRBJ2-6; 8 bases fit TRBD1. The V gene end was trimmed by 7 bases and the J gene end by 2 bases; junction bases not matched to a gene: 7. The CDR3 sequence is 16 residues long. Germline loops: CDR1 LNHDA, CDR2 SQIVND (reference sequence). The CDR3 loop is CASTRSGGAGANVLTF. The CDR3 DNA follows: TGTGCCAGTACCAGGTCAGGGGGCGCTGGGGCCAACGTCCTGACTTTC.

The CDR3 loop reads CASRGNGNTIYF. In DNA form, the CDR3 reads TGTGCCAGCAGGGGGAATGGAAACACCATATATTTT. This rearrangement joins TRBV28 to TRBJ1-3; D unclear. The CDR3 consists of 12 residues. Germline CDR1 reads MDHEN; CDR2 reads SYDVKM. V lost 6 bases to trimming and J lost 3 bases, with 6 bases between them.

J is TRBJ1-1 and V is TRBV12-3 or TRBV12-4; no clear D. This CDR3 has 13 amino acids. Trimming stripped 3 bases from V and 6 bases from J, with 11 bases between. The CDR3 reads CASSLPVAAEAFF. The CDR3 DNA is TGTGCCAGCAGTTTGCCGGTGGCAGCTGAAGCTTTCTTT.

The J gene is TRBJ2-3, the V gene TRBV19; unclear D gene. CDR3 length equals 12 residues. Germline CDR1 is LNHDA and CDR2 is SQIVND (reference sequence). The V end lost 8 bases, the J end lost 3 bases, and 9 bases lay between the germline ends. The CDR3 reads CASQGRTDTQYF. CDR3 nucleotides: TGTGCCAGTCAAGGTCGGACAGATACGCAGTATTTT.

The J gene is TRBJ1-3, the V gene TRBV7-8; maybe TRBD1 (6 bases). CDR1 and CDR2 from the germline V gene are SGHVS and FQNEAQ. V was trimmed by 4 bases and J by 4 bases, leaving 11 bases between them. This CDR3 is built from 14 residues. The CDR3 sequence: CASSSQGQGNTIYF. The CDR3 nucleotides read TGTGCCAGCAGCTCTCAGGGGCAAGGAAACACCATATATTTT.

J is TRBJ1-1 and V is TRBV12-3 or TRBV12-4; D is uncertain. CDR3 length: 13 residues. V lost 2 bases and J lost 1, with 5 bases in between. The CDR3 nucleotides read TGTGCCAGCAGTTTACGGACGAACACTGAAGCTTTCTTT. Translating gives CASSLRTNTEAFF.

The V call is TRBV6-5, the J call TRBJ1-2; TRBD1 agrees at 7 bases. The CDR3 has 13 residues. J gave up 2 bases and V 9 bases, and 6 bases lay outside the gene matches. CDR1 is MNHEY, CDR2 SVGAGI, per germline. CDR3 sequence: CASARDSNYGYTF. For the CDR3, the DNA is TGTGCCAGTGCTAGGGACAGCAACTATGGCTACACCTTC.

This clone came up once. The chain uses TRBV5-1 and TRBJ1-1; 9 bases fit TRBD1. Germline V lookup: CDR1 SGHRS, CDR2 YFSETQ. V was pared by 2 bases and J by 3 bases, with 5 bases of the junction left unmatched. The CDR3 loop spans 15 amino acids. The CDR3 DNA reads TGCGCCAGCAGCTTACAGGGGGCTATCGACACTGAAGCTTTCTTT. Translating it yields CASSLQGAIDTEAFF.